This T cell receptor (beta chain) was observed in a study of cytomegalovirus exposure and HLA in healthy donors. V was pared by 1 base and J by 4 bases, with 3 bases of the junction left unmatched. The CDR3 has 14 residues. CDR1 SGHVS and CDR2 FQNEAQ come from the germline V gene. Findings and limits, study-wide: With DRB1 most and HLA-C fewest, TCR association rates differed between HLA loci in a later analysis. Researchers reportedly found TCR beta sequences accurately predicted most subjects' HLA-A and HLA-B alleles.

In regard to this clone: Its antigen is as yet unknown.

PCR was performed using 60 Vbeta and 13 Jbeta primers. TCRdb keeps only in-frame clones here, not all; method: immunoSEQ multiplex PCR. The table gives over 100,000 clones; the top ten clones make up about 1.5% of it. The genes are TRBV7-8 and TRBJ1-2; 7 bases line up with TRBD1. Sequenced sample: PBMCs. The source is a woman in her forties in good health and CMV-seropositive. The CDR3 DNA follows: TGTGCCAGCAGCTTAGAGACAGGGATCTATGGCTACACCTTC. Translation gives CASSLETGIYGYTF.